The rows below give T cell receptor beta chains drawn from one sample of a study of T cells after yellow fever vaccination. In TCRdb, the 5' RACE reads were re-called with MiXCR into one record per CDR3 protein. The sample has about 580,000 distinct CDR3 sequences; less than 20% are singletons. Material: PBMCs, obtained about 5 days after the first yellow fever vaccination. These receptor sequences come from a man aged 18 to 30 who received the YFV17D yellow fever vaccine. Each CDR3 is given with its conserved first and last residue. A D gene is named only where the DNA matches it firmly.

TRBD1 | TRBV11-2 | CASSLASDRIYEQYF
TRBD2 | TRBV27 | CASRQGLGAEQFF
TRBD1 | TRBV11-3 | CASSLDDAAGGTQYF
NA | TRBV20-1 | CSAPRRKSGLTDTQYF
NA | TRBV12-3/TRBV12-4 | CASTSGRNHQPQHF
NA | TRBV6-1 | CASSVQDYQETQYF
TRBD1 | TRBV27 | CASSLGTGPYEQYF
NA | TRBV7-8 | CASSPIFRGLANIQYF
NA | TRBV5-1 | CASSPTGSSSTDTQYF
TRBD2 | TRBV4-3 | CASSQGAGGSYNEQFF
TRBD1 | TRBV7-9 | CASSHWGQVQETQYF
NA | TRBV2 | CASGNRPDGNTIYF
NA | TRBV20-1 | CSASPEGGGINEQFF
NA | TRBV6-5 | CASSSSWGADTGELFF
NA | TRBV29-1 | CSVDPGAFYGYTF
TRBD1 | TRBV7-9 | CASSLDYRTGDRGAFF
NA | TRBV7-9 | CASSLAPPGRAFF
NA | TRBV5-5 | CASTPDLGATGELFF
TRBD1 | TRBV6-2/TRBV6-3 | CASSAGTGGHEQFF
TRBD1 | TRBV29-1 | CSVGQASPYEQYF
NA | TRBV12-3/TRBV12-4 | CASSPAPGQSSGANVLTF
NA | TRBV2 | CASSVNGIYEQYF
NA | TRBV20-1 | CSAPRPAGAKNIQYF
TRBD2 | TRBV7-8 | CASSSTSGGANEQFF
NA | TRBV4-2 | CASSQQLFDRAKNIQYF
TRBD1 | TRBV6-5 | CASSSWTGVQPQHF
NA | TRBV6-5 | CASSYGFSYEQYF
NA | TRBV3-1 | CASSQEGTEQYF
NA | TRBV4-2 | CASSRDSADEQFF
TRBD1 | TRBV6-1 | CASSARSDRGRRETQYF
TRBD2 | TRBV7-2 | CASSLSTSGGQETQYF
TRBD2 | TRBV6-1 | CASSPRLAGQETQYF
TRBD2 | TRBV7-2 | CASKRGASPGGEQFF
NA | TRBV7-9 | CASSLGPRGNEQFF
NA | TRBV30 | CAWSLGLGNTEAFF
TRBD1 | TRBV3-1 | CASSPLGQPFRVGYTF
NA | TRBV12-3/TRBV12-4 | CASSPKPGAGLHGYTF
TRBD1 | TRBV12-3/TRBV12-4 | CASSFWTGHQPQHF
TRBD1 | TRBV7-9 | CASSTDRVKSDQPQHF
NA | TRBV7-2 | CASQWGDNTGELFF
NA | TRBV3-1 | CASSQVRGWNTEAFF
NA | TRBV12-3/TRBV12-4 | CASSPGGHADTQYF
NA | TRBV3-1 | CASSQDRWGRSLFF
NA | TRBV18 | CASSKEGVNQPQHF
TRBD1 | TRBV4-2 | CASSSPVGQGTEAFF